This entry concerns a single T cell receptor (beta chain). In the study's own analysis: Amplifying reference gene primers gave estimates of nucleated cell counts. Assay used: immunoSEQ multiplex PCR; TCRdb lists only in-frame clones, some missing. The V and J calls and clone size were taken over from that table, and D and trimming were inferred from the DNA. Of around 100,000 clones listed, 90% to 95% were seen once; the top ten hold over 2%. The entry originates in a study of blood T cell repertoires in COVID-19. This TCR was sampled from a man over 45 with active COVID-19. Sequenced: peripheral blood.

In DNA form, the CDR3 reads TGTGCCAGCAGCCAAGGGGCCCGCGAGCAGTACTTC. Its protein product is CASSQGAREQYF. This chain links TRBV3-1 (or the pseudogene TRBV3-2) with TRBJ2-7; D call uncertain. Germline assignment: CDR1 LGHDT and CDR2 YNNKEL (reference sequence). This CDR3 region has 12 residues. Trimming took off 1 base at V and 6 bases at J, with 7 bases between the two ends.